This TCR beta chain was sequenced for a study of OX40 agonist ivuxolimab in advanced cancers. Overall study context: Patients undergoing dose escalation presented with hepatocellular carcinoma, melanoma, renal cell or head and neck cancer.

The data were produced by immunoSEQ multiplex PCR, yet TCRdb's version contains in-frame clones alone and is incomplete. The sample has tens of thousands of clones; around 87% are singletons. Patients who had autoimmune disease history or got systemic immunosuppression were left out. The CDR3 totals 14 residues. Germline lookup yields CDR1 MDHEN and CDR2 SYDVKM. The ends were cut back, 4 bases at V and 8 bases at J, with 17 bases in the middle. General study findings and limits: Among the lowest peripheral clonal expansion occurred in 0.1-3.0 mg/kg partial responders. On average, CD8+ T cells showed a greater number of expanded clones than CD4+.

This clone was seen a few times. What it binds is unknown. The receptor was isolated from an adult with an advanced solid tumor such as melanoma, head and neck, liver or kidney cancer. The source material was CD4+ or CD8+ T cells sorted from blood, sampled in a trial of the OX40 agonist ivuxolimab. The chain couples TRBV28 to TRBJ1-2, with D hard to call. The CDR3 nucleotides are TGTGCCAGCAGTTCCCCGGGCAGGCTCATCGGCTACACCTTC. It specifies CASSSPGRLIGYTF.